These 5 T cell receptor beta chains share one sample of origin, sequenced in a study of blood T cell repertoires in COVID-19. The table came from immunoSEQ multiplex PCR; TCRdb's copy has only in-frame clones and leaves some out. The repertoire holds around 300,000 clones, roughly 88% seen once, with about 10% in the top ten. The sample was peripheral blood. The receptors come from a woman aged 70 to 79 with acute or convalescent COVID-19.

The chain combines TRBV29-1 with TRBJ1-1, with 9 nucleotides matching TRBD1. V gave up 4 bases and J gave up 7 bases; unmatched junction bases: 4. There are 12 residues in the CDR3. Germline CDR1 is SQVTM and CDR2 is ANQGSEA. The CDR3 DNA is TGCAGCGTTGGACAGGGGGGCAATGAAGCTTTCTTT. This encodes CSVGQGGNEAFF.

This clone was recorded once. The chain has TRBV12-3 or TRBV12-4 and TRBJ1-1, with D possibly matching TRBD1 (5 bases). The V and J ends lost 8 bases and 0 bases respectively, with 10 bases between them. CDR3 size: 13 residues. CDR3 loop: CASGKGMNTEAFF. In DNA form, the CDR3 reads TGTGCCAGCGGAAAGGGGATGAACACTGAAGCTTTCTTT.

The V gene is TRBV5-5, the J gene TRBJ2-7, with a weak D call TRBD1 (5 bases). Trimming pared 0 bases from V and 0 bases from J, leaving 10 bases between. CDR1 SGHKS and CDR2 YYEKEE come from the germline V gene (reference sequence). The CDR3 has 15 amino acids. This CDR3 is CASSLGGDSSYEQYF. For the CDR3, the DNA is TGTGCCAGCAGCTTGGGGGGTGACAGCTCCTACGAGCAGTACTTC.

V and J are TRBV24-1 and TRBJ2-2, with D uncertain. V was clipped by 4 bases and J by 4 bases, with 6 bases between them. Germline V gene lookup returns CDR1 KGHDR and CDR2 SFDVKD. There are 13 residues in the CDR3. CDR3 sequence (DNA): TGTGCCACCAGTGAATGGGCCACCGGGGAGCTGTTTTTT. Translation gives CATSEWATGELFF.

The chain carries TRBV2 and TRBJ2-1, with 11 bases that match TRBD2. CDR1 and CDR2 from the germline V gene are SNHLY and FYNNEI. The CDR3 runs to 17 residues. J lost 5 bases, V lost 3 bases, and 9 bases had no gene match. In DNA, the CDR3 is TGTGCCAGCAGTGATCTAGCGGGGGGTCGTACAAACAATGAGCAGTTCTTC. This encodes CASSDLAGGRTNNEQFF. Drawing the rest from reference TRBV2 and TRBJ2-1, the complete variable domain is EPEVTQTPSHQVTQMGQEVILRCVPISNHLYFYWYRQILGQKVEFLVSFYNNEISEKSEIFDDQFSVERPDGSNFTLKIRSTKLEDSAMYFCASSDLAGGRTNNEQFFGPGTRLTVL.